This T cell receptor (beta chain) comes out of a study of blood T cell repertoires in COVID-19. Study-wide context: The samples span acute and convalescent COVID-19 from the United States, Italy and Spain. T cells, B-cell-depleted T cells, or PBMCs provided the cDNA or gDNA that served as material.

This clone was picked up one time. The CDR3 extends over 12 amino acids. The V gene's germline CDR1 is SQVTM and CDR2 ANQGSEA. The germline V and J ends were trimmed by 2 bases and 2 bases, with 4 bases remaining between them. Original processing methods: Amplification from reference gene primers served as the basis for estimated nucleated cell counts. TCRdb's copy holds only in-frame clones and misses some; the assay was immunoSEQ multiplex PCR. V, J and clone size are those of that table, while D and trimming were read from the DNA. The sample holds 200,000 or so clones, roughly 80% seen once. The material sequenced was peripheral blood. V is TRBV29-1 and J is TRBJ2-1; D remains ambiguous. The TCR comes from a woman younger than 45 who had recovered from COVID-19. The CDR3 spells CSVETAYNEQFF. CDR3 DNA sequence: TGCAGCGTTGAAACGGCCTACAATGAGCAGTTCTTC.